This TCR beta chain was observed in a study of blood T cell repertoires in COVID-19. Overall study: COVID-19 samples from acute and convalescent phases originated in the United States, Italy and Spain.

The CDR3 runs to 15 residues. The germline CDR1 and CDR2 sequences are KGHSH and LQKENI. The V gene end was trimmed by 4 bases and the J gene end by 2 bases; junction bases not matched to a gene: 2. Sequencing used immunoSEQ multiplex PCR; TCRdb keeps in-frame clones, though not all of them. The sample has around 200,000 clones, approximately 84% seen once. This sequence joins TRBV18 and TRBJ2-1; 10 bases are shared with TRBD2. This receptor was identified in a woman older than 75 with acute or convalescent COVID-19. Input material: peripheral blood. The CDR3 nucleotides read TGTGCCAGCTCACGGACTAGCGGTACCTACAATGAGCAGTTCTTC. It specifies CASSRTSGTYNEQFF.